This passage covers 17 T cell receptor beta chains from one sample sequenced in a study of spatial heterogeneity in lung cancer. Each CDR3 protein gets one entry after TCRdb re-called the 5' RACE reads with MiXCR. The table has 40,000 to 50,000 distinct CDR3 sequences, over 9.5% seen once; the top ten hold more than 15%. As to time point: blood at routine non-recurrence follow-up after resection. The sample here was PBMCs, taken at follow-up. These receptors were collected from a female donor with early-stage non-small cell lung cancer.

This clonotype came up many times. CDR3 amino acids: CASSGRLAGGFQETQYF. The CDR3 DNA reads as TGTGCCAGCAGTGGGAGGCTAGCGGGGGGTTTCCAAGAGACCCAGTACTTC. The chain couples TRBV2 to TRBJ2-5, with TRBD2 identical over 11 bases. Per the germline V gene, CDR1 is SNHLY and CDR2 is FYNNEI. Losses at the gene ends were 4 bases for V and 1 base for J; bases not matched to a gene: 8. The CDR3 extends over 17 amino acids.

Ten or more counts support this clonotype. This chain uses TRBV30 with TRBJ2-3; TRBD2 is a possible D gene (6 bases). Trimming took off 3 bases at V and 6 bases at J, with 16 bases between the two ends. The V gene's germline CDR1 is GTSNPN and CDR2 SVGIG (reference sequence). The CDR3 has 14 residues. The chain's CDR3 is CAWRAGRGIDTQYF. CDR3 nucleotides: TGTGCCTGGAGGGCGGGACGGGGCATCGATACGCAGTATTTT.

The chain recombines TRBV5-1 with TRBJ1-1; D not resolved. The CDR3 has 14 amino acids. Germline V CDR1 and CDR2: SGHRS, YFSETQ. Trimming pared 5 bases from V and 1 base from J, leaving 12 bases between. The CDR3: CASRLMLTNTEAFF. The CDR3 nucleotides read TGCGCCAGCAGGTTGATGTTGACGAACACTGAAGCTTTCTTT.

Within the sample, this clonotype is medium-sized (0.01 to 0.1%). This chain joins TRBV5-1 and TRBJ2-6; tentative D call: TRBD2 (5 bases). The CDR3 runs to 19 residues. In germline, CDR1 is SGHRS, CDR2 YFSETQ. Trimming cost V 4 bases and J 0 bases, with 20 bases left between them. The CDR3 protein is CASSLVGWRGSSGANVLTF. The CDR3 coding sequence is TGCGCCAGCAGCCTGGTAGGGTGGCGTGGGAGCTCTGGGGCCAACGTCCTGACTTTC.

V gene TRBV5-4 combines with J gene TRBJ1-2, with a tentative D call TRBD1 (6 bases). The CDR3 is made up of 13 amino acids. V lost 4 bases and J lost 8, with 15 bases in between. The germline gives CDR1 SGHNT, CDR2 YYREEE (reference sequence). The CDR3 DNA reads TGTGCCAGCAGCATGGGGGCAGGGGTAGGCTACACCTTC. It is translated as CASSMGAGVGYTF. The complete variable domain, with remaining parts taken from reference TRBV5-4 and TRBJ1-2, reads ETGVTQSPTHLIKTRGQQVTLRCSSQSGHNTVSWYQQALGQGPQFIFQYYREEENGRGNFPPRFSGLQFPNYSSELNVNALELDDSALYLCASSMGAGVGYTFGSGTRLTVV.

The sample holds a few counts of this clonotype. V usage is TRBV2 and J usage is TRBJ2-3, with D unresolved. The CDR3 loop spans 14 amino acids. Germline CDR1 SNHLY, CDR2 FYNNEI. V was shortened by 2 bases and J by 3 bases, with 9 bases between the two germline ends. This chain's CDR3 is CASSESPSTDTQYF. DNA for the CDR3: TGTGCCAGCAGTGAAAGTCCGAGTACAGATACGCAGTATTTT.

The sample holds many counts of this clonotype. The V and J genes are TRBV6-5 and TRBJ2-6; D may be TRBD2 (5 bases). Trimming removed 0 bases at V and 1 base at J, with 7 bases between. Germline CDR1 is MNHEY and CDR2 is SVGAGI. This CDR3 comprises 16 residues. Written as DNA, the CDR3 is TGTGCCAGCAGTTACTCTCCGGGGTCTGGGGCCAACGTCCTGACTTTC. Protein product: CASSYSPGSGANVLTF.

This clonotype came up a few times. V and J are TRBV24-1 and TRBJ2-7; D might be TRBD2 (5 bases). The CDR3 has 13 residues. V gave up 3 bases and J gave up 3 bases, with 8 bases separating them. The V gene's germline CDR1 is KGHDR and CDR2 SFDVKD. The CDR3 DNA is TGTGCCACCAGTGATGCCGGGGTCTACGAGCAGTACTTC. It codes for CATSDAGVYEQYF.

The chain carries TRBV20-1 and TRBJ2-7, with D perhaps matching TRBD2 (5 bases). The germline gives CDR1 DFQATT, CDR2 SNEGSKA (reference sequence). The CDR3 runs 14 residues. With 6 bases removed from V and 4 bases from J, the gap between germline ends came to 19 bases. The CDR3 nucleotides are TGCAGTGCCCTGGTCCGGGGTGGTAGGTACGAGCAGTACTTC. It translates to CSALVRGGRYEQYF.

The chain is built from TRBV9 and TRBJ1-5; D is perhaps TRBD1 (5 bases). The V gene's germline CDR1 is SGDLS and CDR2 YYNGEE. The length of the CDR3 is 14 residues. V lost 4 bases and J lost 7, with 15 bases in between. The CDR3 DNA is TGTGCCAGCAGCCAAAGCCCCCAGGGCCAGCCCCAGCATTTT. It translates to CASSQSPQGQPQHF.

In this sample, this clonotype turned up a few times. This chain links TRBV7-9 with TRBJ2-7; 11 positions match TRBD1. Trimming cost V 3 bases and J 5 bases; bases outside gene matches: 6. Germline CDR1 and CDR2: SEHNR and FQNEAQ (reference sequence). The CDR3 is made up of 15 amino acids. As DNA, the CDR3 is TGTGCCAGCAGCTTGACGGGACAGGGGGAGGACGAGCAGTACTTC. Encoded protein: CASSLTGQGEDEQYF. Supplemented by reference TRBV7-9 and TRBJ2-7, the full variable domain reads DTGVSQNPRHKITKRGQNVTFRCDPISEHNRLYWYRQTLGQGPEFLTYFQNEAQLEKSRLLSDRFSAERPKGSFSTLEIQRTEQGDSAMYLCASSLTGQGEDEQYFGPGTRLTVT.

This clonotype has ten or more counts. This sequence joins TRBV5-6 and TRBJ2-7; D is possibly TRBD1 (5 bases). This CDR3 region has 14 residues. V lost 0 bases and J lost 0, with 7 bases in between. CDR1 is SGHDT and CDR2 is YYEEEE in the germline V gene. This CDR3 is CASSLGGRSYEQYF. CDR3 bases: TGTGCCAGCAGCTTGGGGGGCCGCTCCTACGAGCAGTACTTC.

J is TRBJ2-7 and V is TRBV30; D tentatively reads TRBD1 or TRBD2 (5 bases each). Between the trimmed V and J ends, which lost 0 bases and 1 base, there was a span of 22 bases. The germline gives CDR1 GTSNPN, CDR2 SVGIG (reference sequence). The CDR3 runs to 18 residues. As DNA, the CDR3 is TGTGCCTGGAGTGTACTTAGGCTTCGGTCGGGGCGTTCCTACGAGCAGTACTTC. It is translated as CAWSVLRLRSGRSYEQYF.

Ten or more counts support this clonotype. This rearrangement joins TRBV2 to TRBJ1-3, with D possibly TRBD1 on 6 matching bases. CDR3 length: 15 amino acids. CDR1 is SNHLY, CDR2 FYNNEI, per germline. V was clipped by 3 bases and J by 0 bases, with 9 bases between them. This CDR3 is CASSEGHHSGNTIYF. As DNA, the CDR3 is TGTGCCAGCAGTGAGGGACACCACTCTGGAAACACCATATATTTT.

The genes are TRBV12-3 or TRBV12-4 and TRBJ1-2; D remains ambiguous. The CDR3 loop spans 12 amino acids. Deletions cut 2 bases from V and 1 base from J, with 2 bases between. CDR3 DNA: TGTGCCAGCAGTTTAAATAACTATGGCTACACCTTC. Its protein is CASSLNNYGYTF.

This clonotype was seen at least ten times. The V gene is TRBV6-6, the J gene TRBJ1-5; unclear D gene. V was trimmed by 10 bases and J by 3 bases, leaving 13 bases between them. This CDR3 comprises 13 residues. Germline V gene data show CDR1 as MNHNY and CDR2 as SVGAGI (reference sequence). CDR3 coding DNA: TGTGCCATCCGAGACGGGATCAATCAGCCCCAGCATTTT. Protein: CAIRDGINQPQHF.

This clonotype was counted a few times. V gene TRBV28 combines with J gene TRBJ2-7, with 7 bases matching TRBD2. There are 14 residues in the CDR3. Germline CDR1 reads MDHEN; CDR2 reads SYDVKM. V shed 0 bases and J 1 base; nucleotides not matched to a gene: 0. CDR3: CASSLWGGSYEQYF. The DNA of the CDR3 is TGTGCCAGCAGTTTATGGGGAGGGTCCTACGAGCAGTACTTC.